This TCR beta chain emerged from a study of post-analysis software for immune sequencing data. Study-level information: Patients with relapsing-remitting, secondary progressive and progressive-relapsing multiple sclerosis courses were all represented.

Incorporated into the TCR beta cDNA libraries were unique molecular identifiers, which served to reduce PCR and sequencing biases. Each CDR3 protein gets one entry after TCRdb re-called the PCR reads with MiXCR. The table records a few hundred thousand distinct CDR3 sequences, about 40% of them present only once. Worth noting for this clonotype: Its antigen is unknown.

Trimming pared 3 bases from V and 8 bases from J, leaving 16 bases between. CDR3 length: 13 amino acids. Germline V gene data show CDR1 as SQVTM and CDR2 as ANQGSEA. Regarding the study as a whole: There was significantly lower normalized Chao1 diversity in multiple sclerosis patients than in controls. There were five or six TRBV segments more frequent in patients than controls, and TRBV5-6, TRBV5-1 and TRBV20-1 were among them. F measure clustering grouped samples strongly by preparation batch.

The gene calls are TRBV29-1 and TRBJ1-2; the D gene is possibly TRBD1 (5 bases). The sample consisted of blood. The sequence was obtained from a girl aged 10 to 17 with multiple sclerosis. CDR3 residues: CSVDSYRQFGYTF. For the CDR3, the DNA is TGCAGCGTTGACTCTTACAGGCAATTCGGCTACACCTTC. Looking up the rest from reference TRBV29-1 and TRBJ1-2 gives the full variable domain: SAVISQKPSRDICQRGTSLTIQCQVDSQVTMMFWYRQQPGQSLTLIATANQGSEATYESGFVIDKFPISRPNLTFSTLTVSNMSPEDSSIYLCSVDSYRQFGYTFGSGTRLTVV.